A selection of T cell receptor beta chains follows, all from one sample in a study of a mutant IDH1 vaccine in newly diagnosed glioma. Measured with immunoSEQ multiplex PCR; TCRdb has only the in-frame clones, and not every one. The sample records around 87,000 clones, about 83% being singletons. The material sequenced was PBMCs, taken from a glioma patient treated with radiotherapy, temozolomide or both. All receptors derive from a woman aged 50 to 65 with glioma. Both conserved end residues are part of each CDR3. D genes are given only for firm matches. Rows may omit the clone size; those that give it use once, few, many or a size class.

v_call	j_call	clone_size	d_call	cdr3_nt	cdr3_aa
TRBV15	TRBJ1-4	NA	NA	TGTGCCACCAGCAGAGATCAAGGGGTTAATGAAAAACTGTTTTTT	CATSRDQGVNEKLFF
TRBV14	TRBJ2-1	NA	NA	TGTGCCAGCAGCCAAGACGTCTATCCTGAGCAGTTCTTC	CASSQDVYPEQFF
TRBV29-1	TRBJ1-1	few	TRBD1	TGCAGCGTTGGCACAGGGGGGAACACTGAAGCTTTCTTT	CSVGTGGNTEAFF
TRBV5-4	TRBJ2-5	once	TRBD2	TGTGCCAGCAGCTACGGGACTAGCGGGATCCAAGAGACCCAGTACTTC	CASSYGTSGIQETQYF
TRBV7-9	TRBJ2-7	NA	TRBD2	TGTGCCAGCATTCGGGGGGGGGTGACCTACGAGCAGTACTTC	CASIRGGVTYEQYF
TRBV2	TRBJ2-3	NA	NA	TGTGCCAGCATGGAGAGTCAGAGCAGCGGAGATACGCAGTATTTT	CASMESQSSGDTQYF
TRBV7-9	TRBJ2-7	NA	NA	TGTGCCAGCAGCTTAGCAGGGCCCTACGAGCAGTACTTC	CASSLAGPYEQYF
TRBV19	TRBJ1-2	NA	NA	TGTGCCAGTAGCGAGAGATGGGGTGGCTACACCTTC	CASSERWGGYTF
TRBV2	TRBJ2-5	NA	NA	TGTGCCAGCAGTGCCTCGGGGAAACCACAAGAGACCCAGTACTTC	CASSASGKPQETQYF
TRBV7-9	TRBJ1-1	NA	TRBD1	TGTGCCAGCAGCTTCCGACAGGGGAGGGATACTGAAGCTTTCTTT	CASSFRQGRDTEAFF
TRBV6-5	TRBJ2-1	NA	TRBD1	TGTGCCAGCAGTTTCCGGGACAGGGTCAACAATGAGCAGTTCTTC	CASSFRDRVNNEQFF
TRBV12-5	TRBJ2-5	NA	TRBD2	TGTGCTAGTGGTTTGTCTAGCGGGGGTTCTGAGACCCAGTACTTC	CASGLSSGGSETQYF
TRBV5-4	TRBJ2-3	NA	TRBD1	TGTGCCTGCCGGACAGGGGTGACAGATACGCAGTATTTT	CACRTGVTDTQYF
TRBV10-3	TRBJ2-2	once	TRBD1	TGTGCCATCAGAGACAGGGATGACACCGGGGAGCTGTTTTTT	CAIRDRDDTGELFF
TRBV7-3	TRBJ1-2	NA	TRBD1	TGTGCCAGCAGCTTAACAGGGACAGGGGGCGCGTCGAGGGGCTACACCTTC	CASSLTGTGGASRGYTF
TRBV14	TRBJ2-2	NA	TRBD2	TGTGCCAGCAGCCAAGATAGTGGTCGCAGCGGGGGGGCGGAGCTGTTTTTT	CASSQDSGRSGGAELFF
TRBV29-1	TRBJ1-4	NA	NA	TGCAGCGTTGCCCAGGGCCGTGCAACTAATGAAAAACTGTTTTTT	CSVAQGRATNEKLFF
TRBV19	TRBJ2-4	NA	TRBD2	TGTGCCAGTAGTGGCGGGGGAGCAGGGATTCAGTACTTC	CASSGGGAGIQYF
TRBV5-1	TRBJ1-1	NA	NA	TGCGCCAGCAGCGCGACAGGAATGAACACTGAAGCTTTCTTT	CASSATGMNTEAFF
TRBV29-1	TRBJ2-1	NA	NA	TGCAGCGGGGGGAGCTCGCCCACCTCCTACAATGAGCAGTTCTTC	CSGGSSPTSYNEQFF
TRBV19	TRBJ1-6	NA	TRBD1	TGTGCCAGTAGTTCCCGGGACAGGGGTTTTCCCCTCCACTTT	CASSSRDRGFPLHF
TRBV10-3	TRBJ1-1	NA	NA	TGTGCCATCAGGGGCCGTGAGAGTGAAGCTTTCTTT	CAIRGRESEAFF
TRBV5-4	TRBJ1-3	NA	NA	TGTGCCAGCAGCCCAACAGGGTCTGGAAACACCATATATTTT	CASSPTGSGNTIYF
TRBV7-2	TRBJ2-5	NA	TRBD2	TGTGCCAGCAGCTTAGCGCGGGGACTAGCGGTCGAGACCCAGTACTTC	CASSLARGLAVETQYF
TRBV4-1	TRBJ1-1	few	TRBD1	TGCGCCAGCAGCCGTTCTACGGACAGGGCATTTTTCTTT	CASSRSTDRAFFF
TRBV2	TRBJ1-5	NA	TRBD1	TGTGCCAGCAGGGAGACAGGGAATAGCAATCAGCCCCAGCATTTT	CASRETGNSNQPQHF
TRBV6-6	TRBJ1-3	once	NA	TGTGCCAGCAGTTACGAACAGGGAAACACCATATATTTT	CASSYEQGNTIYF
TRBV18	TRBJ1-5	NA	TRBD1	TGTGCCAGCTCATCCCCCGGGACAGCGAATCAGCCCCAGCATTTT	CASSSPGTANQPQHF
TRBV11-3	TRBJ2-1	NA	NA	TGTGCCAGCAGCTTAGAACCGGACAATTCTGAGCAGTTCTTC	CASSLEPDNSEQFF
TRBV9	TRBJ1-2	NA	NA	TGTGCCAGCAGGGCAGGGTTAGAGGATGGCTACACCTTC	CASRAGLEDGYTF
TRBV10-3	TRBJ1-3	few	NA	TGTGCCACACACGGTAGCTCTGGAAACACCATATATTTT	CATHGSSGNTIYF
TRBV5-1	TRBJ1-1	few	NA	TGCGCCAGCAGCTTGACAGGGAATTATGCTTTCTTT	CASSLTGNYAFF
TRBV7-9	TRBJ1-1	NA	TRBD1	TGTGCCAGCAGCTTCCCGGGACAGATGAACACTGAAGCTTTCTTT	CASSFPGQMNTEAFF
TRBV5-1	TRBJ1-1	NA	NA	TGCGCCAGCAGCTTGGTGAGTCAGGGTGGTAGTGAAGCTTTCTTT	CASSLVSQGGSEAFF
TRBV27	TRBJ2-7	NA	TRBD2	TGTGCCACCCTAGCGGGGGGCGAGCAGTACTTC	CATLAGGEQYF
TRBV5-1	TRBJ1-1	NA	NA	TGCGCCAGCAGCTACACCGGGAACACTGAAGCTTTCTTT	CASSYTGNTEAFF
TRBV13	TRBJ1-3	NA	TRBD1	TGTGCCAGCAGCTTGTCTGACAGGGGGCTTGGAAACACCATATATTTT	CASSLSDRGLGNTIYF
TRBV19	TRBJ2-7	NA	TRBD1	TGTGCCAGTAGTATAGGCCTCCGGACAGGGCAGACCCGGGGCGCGCAGTACTTC	CASSIGLRTGQTRGAQYF
TRBV6-1	TRBJ1-2	NA	NA	TGTGCCAGCAGTGAGAGCTATAACTATGGCTACACCTTC	CASSESYNYGYTF
TRBV30	TRBJ2-1	NA	NA	TGTGCCTGGAGTGTATTGGGAGTCAAGCAGTTCTTC	CAWSVLGVKQFF
TRBV29-1	TRBJ1-5	once	NA	TGCAGCGTTGGGCTAGGTAGCAATCAGCCCCAGCATTTT	CSVGLGSNQPQHF
TRBV2	TRBJ2-5	NA	NA	TGTGCCAGCAGACGAGGGCAAGAGACCCAGTACTTC	CASRRGQETQYF
TRBV5-6	TRBJ1-2	NA	NA	TGTGCCAGCAGACGTATGGGGGAATATGGCTACACCTTC	CASRRMGEYGYTF
TRBV27	TRBJ1-1	NA	NA	TGTGCCAGCAGTCCGGAAGAGAACAGGGTGAACACTGAAGCTTTCTTT	CASSPEENRVNTEAFF
TRBV10-3	TRBJ1-1	NA	TRBD1	TGTGCCATCAGGACTGGACAGGGGGCGGGATTGAACACTGAAGCTTTCTTT	CAIRTGQGAGLNTEAFF